The 21 T cell receptor beta chains given below trace back to one sample, sequenced in a study of blood T cell repertoires in COVID-19. The table came from immunoSEQ multiplex PCR; TCRdb's copy has only in-frame clones and leaves some out. The table shows 45,000 to 50,000 clones, with over 65% occurring only once. The sequenced sample consisted of peripheral blood. Receptors originate from a woman between 55 and 75 years old with acute or convalescent COVID-19.

The chain has TRBV7-9 and TRBJ1-2; perhaps TRBD1 as D (6 bases). V lost 8 bases and J 1 base, leaving 11 bases between the germline ends. Germline V gene data show CDR1 as SEHNR and CDR2 as FQNEAQ (reference sequence). This CDR3 has 13 residues. CDR3 bases: TGTGCCAGCCGCGAAGGGGGTAACTATGGCTACACCTTC. Protein sequence: CASREGGNYGYTF.

This clone turned up a few times. The rearrangement uses TRBV18 and TRBJ2-7; 7 bases agree with TRBD1. The germline V gene has CDR1 KGHSH and CDR2 LQKENI. Trimming at V came to 0 bases and at J to 2 bases, leaving 7 bases not matched to a gene. There are 16 residues in the CDR3. CDR3 nucleotides: TGTGCCAGCTCACCACCGCTTACAGGGGCCCCCTACGAGCAGTACTTC. It translates to CASSPPLTGAPYEQYF. The whole variable domain, filled in from reference TRBV18 and TRBJ2-7, reads NAGVMQNPRHLVRRRGQEARLRCSPMKGHSHVYWYRQLPEEGLKFMVYLQKENIIDESGMPKERFSAEFPKEGPSILRIQQVVRGDSAAYFCASSPPLTGAPYEQYFGPGTRLTVT.

The chain combines TRBV5-4 with TRBJ2-7, with D possibly being TRBD2 (6 bases). Trimming shortened V by 4 bases and J by 5 bases, and 13 bases separated the two germline ends. Germline assignment: CDR1 SGHNT and CDR2 YYREEE (reference sequence). The CDR3 is 13 residues long. Here the CDR3 DNA reads TGTGCCAGCAGCCACCCCAGGGAGGACGAGCAGTACTTC. Residues: CASSHPREDEQYF.

The chain combines TRBV7-2 with TRBJ2-3; TRBD1 might be the D (7 bases). Trimming removed 8 bases from V and 5 bases from J, with 17 bases in between. CDR1 SGHTA and CDR2 FQGNSA come from the germline V gene. The CDR3 has 14 residues. CDR3 region: CASGQGGAGDTQYF. The DNA of the CDR3 is TGTGCCAGCGGCCAGGGGGGCGCAGGAGATACGCAGTATTTT.

The chain carries TRBV6-6 and TRBJ2-5; 7 nucleotides agree with TRBD2. Trimming took 4 bases from V and 7 from J; bases not matched to a gene: 6. In germline, CDR1 is MNHNY, CDR2 SVGAGI (reference sequence). The CDR3 has 13 amino acids. The CDR3 loop reads CASSFRGDGTQYF. Written as DNA, the CDR3 is TGTGCCAGCAGTTTTCGGGGGGACGGGACCCAGTACTTC.

The V gene is TRBV5-1, the J gene TRBJ2-1; no reliable D call. CDR3 size: 16 residues. Germline values: CDR1 SGHRS, CDR2 YFSETQ. With 5 bases removed from V and 0 bases from J, the gap between germline ends came to 15 bases. The CDR3 nucleotides are TGCGCCAGCAGTTACCTTACCGAGAGCTCCTACAATGAGCAGTTCTTC. It specifies CASSYLTESSYNEQFF.

In the case of this clone: The same CDR3 is also encoded by other DNA sequences in this sample. Here the CDR3 DNA reads TGTGCCAGCAGCCAAGTGGCGGGTGAGCAGTTCTTC. Translated, it gives CASSQVAGEQFF. The chain uses TRBV3-1 (or the pseudogene TRBV3-2) and TRBJ2-1; D may be TRBD2 (5 bases). Trimming pared 1 base from V and 9 bases from J, leaving 7 bases between. Per the germline V gene, CDR1 is LGHDT and CDR2 is YNNKEL (reference sequence). The CDR3 is 12 amino acids.

V gene TRBV6-5 combines with J gene TRBJ1-4, with 7 bases identical to TRBD1. Germline-derived CDR1 and CDR2 are MNHEY and SVGAGI. Trimming cost V 6 bases and J 8 bases; bases outside gene matches: 9. The length of the CDR3 is 14 residues. DNA of the CDR3: TGTGCCAGCAGCATGGGACAGACCTCCGAAAAACTGTTTTTT. It yields the protein CASSMGQTSEKLFF.

V usage is TRBV5-4 and J usage is TRBJ2-4, with 10 bases fitting TRBD1. The V segment lost 5 bases and the J segment 6 bases; nucleotides outside the gene matches: 2. Germline-derived CDR1 and CDR2 are SGHNT and YYREEE (reference sequence). The CDR3 has 13 residues. CDR3 DNA sequence: TGTGCCAGCAGAGACAGGGGGCTAAACATTCAGTACTTC. Amino acids: CASRDRGLNIQYF.

The rearrangement links TRBV7-9 to TRBJ1-1; no definite D call. The CDR3 loop spans 13 amino acids. V was pared by 5 bases and J by 1 base, with 8 bases between. Germline CDR1 SEHNR, CDR2 FQNEAQ (reference sequence). In nucleotides, the CDR3 is TGTGCCAGCAGCCAGGTCCGGAACACTGAAGCTTTCTTT. Translated, it gives CASSQVRNTEAFF. The full variable domain, in which reference TRBV7-9 and TRBJ1-1 provide the parts outside the CDR3, is DTGVSQNPRHKITKRGQNVTFRCDPISEHNRLYWYRQTLGQGPEFLTYFQNEAQLEKSRLLSDRFSAERPKGSFSTLEIQRTEQGDSAMYLCASSQVRNTEAFFGQGTRLTVV.

The genes are TRBV5-1 and TRBJ1-5; D unresolved. CDR1 is SGHRS, CDR2 YFSETQ, per germline. The CDR3 has 12 residues. V shed 4 bases and J shed 5 bases, with 7 bases lying between them. The CDR3 region is CASSPEDQPQHF. CDR3 DNA: TGCGCCAGCAGCCCGGAGGATCAGCCCCAGCATTTT.

The rearrangement joins TRBV2 to TRBJ1-5; D is possibly TRBD1 (5 bases). In germline, CDR1 is SNHLY, CDR2 FYNNEI. Trimming left V 4 bases short and J 6 bases short, with 10 bases between. The CDR3 has 13 residues. CDR3 protein: CASSVGGGQPQHF. CDR3 in DNA: TGTGCCAGCAGTGTGGGCGGGGGTCAGCCCCAGCATTTT.

DNA of the CDR3: TGTGCCAGCAGCCACAGGGGAGAGGGAGATACGCAGTATTTT. Translated, it gives CASSHRGEGDTQYF. The chain couples TRBV7-9 to TRBJ2-3; 7 bases are shared with TRBD1. V shed 5 bases and J 5 bases; nucleotides not matched to a gene: 7. The germline CDR1 and CDR2 sequences are SEHNR and FQNEAQ (reference sequence). The CDR3 sequence is 14 residues long.

The sample holds one count of this clone. The V and J genes are TRBV6-6 and TRBJ2-7, with a possible D match to TRBD2 (7 bases). V lost 8 bases, J lost 2 bases, and 19 bases lay in between. This CDR3 is built from 15 residues. Germline V lookup: CDR1 MNHNY, CDR2 SVGAGI (reference sequence). CDR3 sequence reads: CASARGGGHTYEQYF. The CDR3 DNA reads as TGTGCCAGCGCCAGAGGCGGGGGCCATACCTACGAGCAGTACTTC.

V and J are TRBV30 and TRBJ1-1; D unclear. Looked up from germline, CDR1 is GTSNPN and CDR2 is SVGIG (reference sequence). The V and J ends lost 0 bases and 5 bases respectively, with 16 bases between them. This CDR3 spans 15 amino acids. CDR3 coding DNA: TGTGCCTGGAGTGTTAGAGGGATAGCAGGAACTGAAGCTTTCTTT. As protein: CAWSVRGIAGTEAFF.

The chain uses TRBV15 and TRBJ1-4; TRBD1 matches at 7 bases. Germline V gene sequence: CDR1 LNHNV, CDR2 YYDKDF (reference sequence). The CDR3 spans 16 residues. V shed 5 bases and J 1 base; nucleotides not matched to a gene: 7. The CDR3 coding sequence is TGTGCCACCAGCTGGTCCCGACAGGGAACTAATGAAAAACTGTTTTTT. It specifies CATSWSRQGTNEKLFF.

The J gene is TRBJ2-2, the V gene TRBV7-3, with TRBD1 matching 7 bases. V trimming: 1 base; J trimming: 4 bases; junction bases outside the gene matches: 3. Germline-derived CDR1 and CDR2 are SGHTA and FQGTGA. The CDR3 loop spans 15 amino acids. DNA for the CDR3: TGTGCCAGCAGCTTAAGTGGGGACAGCACCGGGGAGCTGTTTTTT. It translates to CASSLSGDSTGELFF.

This sequence joins TRBV27 and TRBJ1-2, with D perhaps matching TRBD1 (5 bases). V gave up 8 bases and J gave up 4 bases, with 17 bases separating them. The CDR3 sequence is 14 residues long. Germline V gene lookup returns CDR1 MNHEY and CDR2 SMNVEV (reference sequence). In DNA, the CDR3 is TGTGCCAGCTCCAAGCAGGGATTGGCCTATGGCTACACCTTC. Protein sequence: CASSKQGLAYGYTF.

V and J are TRBV30 and TRBJ1-1; 9 bases agree with TRBD1. V lost 4 bases and J lost 8; bases outside the gene matches: 5. In germline, CDR1 is GTSNPN, CDR2 SVGIG (reference sequence). The CDR3 spans 12 residues. The CDR3 protein is CAWTTGGAEAFF. The CDR3 coding sequence is TGTGCCTGGACTACAGGGGGCGCGGAAGCTTTCTTT.

This clone showed up just once. CDR3 sequence (DNA): TGTGCCAGCAGCCAAGATCGCTATGGCTACACCTTC. Translation: CASSQDRYGYTF. The chain joins TRBV3-1 (or the pseudogene TRBV3-2) to TRBJ1-2; D remains unclear. Germline CDR1 is LGHDT and CDR2 is YNNKEL (reference sequence). V gave up 0 bases and J gave up 4 bases, with 3 bases separating them. The CDR3 covers 12 residues.

This clone has a single count. V gene TRBV20-1 combines with J gene TRBJ1-2; a possible D gene is TRBD1 (6 bases). CDR1 is DFQATT, CDR2 SNEGSKA, per germline (reference sequence). This CDR3 is 11 amino acids long. With 5 bases removed from V and 2 bases from J, the gap between germline ends came to 6 bases. The CDR3: CSAQGNYGYTF. The CDR3 nucleotides read TGCAGTGCTCAGGGGAACTATGGCTACACCTTC.